These T cell receptor beta chains were read from a single sample in a study of cytomegalovirus exposure and HLA in healthy donors. TCRdb keeps only in-frame clones here, not all; method: immunoSEQ multiplex PCR. The sample has around 100,000 clones, roughly 75% seen once. The sample comprised PBMCs. Receptors were obtained from a woman between 35 and 50 years old in good health and CMV-seronegative. Each CDR3 is given with its conserved first and last residue. The D gene is left open where the match is weak. For some rows the clone size is stated as once, few or many, or as a class when expanded; others skip it.

>TRBJ2-5|TRBV27|.|TRBD1
TGTGCCAGCAGTTTTGGGACAGGGGGAGAGACCCAGTACTTC
CASSFGTGGETQYF
>TRBJ2-3|TRBV6-5|.|.
TGTGCCAGCAGTTCAATAGGACATATCACAGATACGCAGTATTTT
CASSSIGHITDTQYF
>TRBJ2-7|TRBV6-1|once|TRBD2
TGTGCCAGCAGTGAATTGGTGGGAGGGCCCTACGAGCAGTACTTC
CASSELVGGPYEQYF
>TRBJ1-1|TRBV6-6|.|TRBD1
TGTGCCAGCAGCAGGGGACAGGAGGGCACTGAAGCTTTCTTT
CASSRGQEGTEAFF
>TRBJ2-7|TRBV4-1|.|TRBD2
TGCGCCAGCAGCCAACTCGGGACTACCGCCTACGAGCAGTACTTC
CASSQLGTTAYEQYF
>TRBJ1-4|TRBV19|.|.
TGTGCCAGTAGTATATCCCCCTACAATGAAAAACTGTTTTTT
CASSISPYNEKLFF
>TRBJ2-1|TRBV28|few|.
TGTGCCAGCAGTGGGGCGGACCGGTGGAACAATGAGCAGTTCTTC
CASSGADRWNNEQFF
>TRBJ2-7|TRBV28|.|TRBD2
TGTGCCAGCAGTAGCGGGAGAATTGACGAGCAGTACTTC
CASSSGRIDEQYF
>TRBJ1-5|TRBV4-1|.|.
TGCGCCAGCAGCCAAGATGGGGGGGCCCGGGATCAGCCCCAGCATTTT
CASSQDGGARDQPQHF
>TRBJ2-7|TRBV11-1|.|TRBD2
TGTGCCAGCAGCTTAGAGGGAGGGAGCTCCTACGAGCAGTACTTC
CASSLEGGSSYEQYF
>TRBJ2-6|TRBV9|few|.
TGTGCCAGCAGCCTCCGTGCCAGCTCTGGGGCCAACGTCCTGACTTTC
CASSLRASSGANVLTF
>TRBJ2-1|TRBV11-3|.|TRBD2
TGTGCCAGCAGCTTACCGGGGGCGGGAGGGTACAATGAGCAGTTCTTC
CASSLPGAGGYNEQFF
>TRBJ2-4|TRBV19|few|TRBD2
TGTGCCAGTAAAGAAGGGCGGGGGAATCGGGGAAACATTCAGTACTTC
CASKEGRGNRGNIQYF
>TRBJ1-6|TRBV7-8|once|.
TGTGCCAGCAGCTTGGGGGGGCAGTCTGGAAAAAATTCACCCCTCCACTTT
CASSLGGQSGKNSPLHF
>TRBJ1-1|TRBV28|.|TRBD1
TGTGCCAGCAGTCAACTTTCGGGACAGGGGAACACTGAAGCTTTCTTT
CASSQLSGQGNTEAFF
>TRBJ2-7|TRBV13|.|.
TGTGCCAGCAGCTTGGGCATGAGCTCCTACGAGCAGTACTTC
CASSLGMSSYEQYF
>TRBJ2-7|TRBV6-1|once|TRBD2
TGTGCCAGCAGTGAAGGGAGGGCTAGCGGGAGGTCCACCTACGAGCAGTACTTC
CASSEGRASGRSTYEQYF
>TRBJ2-6|TRBV7-2|.|.
TGTGCCAGCAGCTTAGATCGGACGGGGAGCTCTGGGGCCAACGTCCTGACTTTC
CASSLDRTGSSGANVLTF
>TRBJ2-6|TRBV27|.|TRBD1
TGTGCCAGCAGGGGACAGTTGATCTCTGGGGCCAACGTCCTGACTTTC
CASRGQLISGANVLTF
>TRBJ2-5|TRBV29-1|.|TRBD2
TGCAGCGTCCTAGCGGCTACGGGAGAGCAGTACTTC
CSVLAATGEQYF
>TRBJ2-3|TRBV7-3|few|TRBD2
TGTGCCAGCAGCTTAACTGCCAGCGGGGGGGGTAGCACAGATACGCAGTATTTT
CASSLTASGGGSTDTQYF
>TRBJ2-6|TRBV28|.|.
TGTGCCAGCAGACCTACAGAGAGCTCTGGGGCCAACGTCCTGACTTTC
CASRPTESSGANVLTF
>TRBJ1-1|TRBV28|.|TRBD1
TGTGCCAGTACAGGGGGCCAAGCTGAAGCTTTCTTT
CASTGGQAEAFF
>TRBJ2-2|TRBV7-2|.|TRBD2
TGTGCCAGCAGAAGGGGAGGGCAATACGCCGGGGAGCTGTTTTTT
CASRRGGQYAGELFF
>TRBJ1-2|TRBV4-3|.|.
TGCGCCAGCAGCCAAGATATATTCGTCTATGGCTACACCTTC
CASSQDIFVYGYTF
>TRBJ2-1|TRBV28|.|.
TGTGCCAGCAGTTTGGAGGGCAGGGACGGAGATGAGCAGTTCTTC
CASSLEGRDGDEQFF
>TRBJ1-5|TRBV4-1|many|.
TGCGCCAGCAGCCTCAAACAGGGATATCAGCCCCAGCATTTT
CASSLKQGYQPQHF
>TRBJ1-1|TRBV6-7|few|.
TGTGCCAGCAAGCCCCCGGGTACCCTGACCACTGAAGCTTTCTTT
CASKPPGTLTTEAFF
>TRBJ1-4|TRBV5-1|few|.
TGCGCCAGCAGCTTGGGATGGACTGCAACTAATGAAAAACTGTTTTTT
CASSLGWTATNEKLFF
>TRBJ2-2|TRBV4-3|once|TRBD2
TGCGCCAGCAGCCGGTCCCCTAGCGGACCGAACACCGGGGAGCTGTTTTTT
CASSRSPSGPNTGELFF
>TRBJ2-2|TRBV9|.|TRBD2
TGTGCCAGCAGCACTCCGGGACTAGCGGGAGACGTCGCCGGGGAGCTGTTTTTT
CASSTPGLAGDVAGELFF
>TRBJ1-2|TRBV5-8|.|TRBD1
TGTGCCAGCAGCTTGGTCAGGGGGCCCGATAACTATGGCTACACCTTC
CASSLVRGPDNYGYTF
>TRBJ1-5|TRBV10-1|few|TRBD1
TGCGCCAGCAGCGCAAGAGAGGGACAGGCGTTCGTAAGAGATCAGCCCCAGCATTTT
CASSAREGQAFVRDQPQHF
>TRBJ2-1|TRBV19|.|.
TGTGCCAGTAGTATCGGTGAGGTCTCCTACAATGAGCAGTTCTTC
CASSIGEVSYNEQFF
>TRBJ2-7|TRBV27|once|TRBD2
TGTGCCAGCAGCCCCGGACTAGCGGCTCTCTACGAGCAGTACTTC
CASSPGLAALYEQYF
>TRBJ2-7|TRBV19|.|TRBD1
TGTGCCAGTAGTTTCTCCGGGACAGGTTTCTACGAGCAGTACTTC
CASSFSGTGFYEQYF
>TRBJ1-1|TRBV18|.|.
TGTGCCAGCTCACCAGTCAGGGGCACTGAAGCTTTCTTT
CASSPVRGTEAFF
>TRBJ2-4|TRBV19|once|.
TGTGCCAGTACCCCAATAGGAGACAAAAACATTCAGTACTTC
CASTPIGDKNIQYF
>TRBJ2-1|TRBV7-9|few|TRBD2
TGTGCCAGCAGCTTAGGGGCGGGAGGTAGTGTGAACAATGAGCAGTTCTTC
CASSLGAGGSVNNEQFF
>TRBJ2-2|TRBV5-1|.|.
TGCGCCAGCTTTCCCCTCGACAGGAGAAGGACCGGGGAGCTGTTTTTT
CASFPLDRRRTGELFF
>TRBJ2-2|TRBV4-3|.|.
TGCGCCAGCAGCCAAGAGGTGGCAGGGGTGGGGACCGGGGAGCTGTTTTTT
CASSQEVAGVGTGELFF
>TRBJ1-1|TRBV11-2|.|.
TGTGCCAGCAGCTTAGAATCCAGGAACACTGAAGCTTTCTTT
CASSLESRNTEAFF
>TRBJ2-5|TRBV29-1|.|TRBD2
TGCAGCGTCGACGATTGGACTAGCGGGAGGTCACAAGAGACCCAGTACTTC
CSVDDWTSGRSQETQYF
>TRBJ1-2|TRBV5-5|.|.
TGTGCCAGCAGCGCATCCACAGGACCCTATGGCTACACCTTC
CASSASTGPYGYTF
>TRBJ2-1|TRBV27|.|TRBD2
TGTGCCAGCAGTTATCAGGGGGGACTAGCCGAAATGGAGCAGTTCTTC
CASSYQGGLAEMEQFF
>TRBJ2-1|TRBV6-5|.|TRBD2
TGTGCCAGCACCTCTTCCGGGACTAGCACGTTCTTC
CASTSSGTSTFF
>TRBJ2-1|TRBV4-3|.|TRBD1
TGCGCCAGCAGCCGCGACAGGGGGGTATACAATGAGCAGTTCTTC
CASSRDRGVYNEQFF
>TRBJ2-2|TRBV6-4|.|.
TGTGCCAGCGGAGTGAACACCGGGGAGCTGTTTTTT
CASGVNTGELFF
>TRBJ2-7|TRBV19|.|.
TGTGCCAGTAGTATCTTTTTCTTTTCAGGGGTGGTCTCCTACGAGCAGTACTTC
CASSIFFFSGVVSYEQYF
>TRBJ2-7|TRBV7-8|.|TRBD1
TGTGCCAGCAGCTATGAGGACAGGGGCTACGAGCAGTACTTC
CASSYEDRGYEQYF
>TRBJ2-7|TRBV7-7|.|.
TGTGCTAGCAGCTTAGAGAGAACTGGCGAGCAGTACTTC
CASSLERTGEQYF
>TRBJ1-5|TRBV27|.|.
TGTGCCAGCAGTCGGACAGTTAATCAGCCCCAGCATTTT
CASSRTVNQPQHF
>TRBJ1-2|TRBV7-9|.|.
TGTTCCAGCAGGCGACTGAGGTTTTATGGCTACACCTTC
CSSRRLRFYGYTF
>TRBJ2-7|TRBV7-8|.|.
TGTGCCAGCAGCCTGGGACAAATTTCTTACTCTTCCTACGAGCAGTACTTC
CASSLGQISYSSYEQYF
>TRBJ1-1|TRBV11-2|.|.
TGTGCCAGCAGCTTCTGGGAGCCACGGGGCACTGAAGCTTTCTTT
CASSFWEPRGTEAFF
>TRBJ2-7|TRBV4-1|.|TRBD2
TGCGCCAGCAGCCAAGTGGGGACTAGAAACTACGAGCAGTACTTC
CASSQVGTRNYEQYF
>TRBJ1-2|TRBV5-4|.|TRBD1
TGTGCCAGCAGCTTTGAGACAGGGATTAACTATGGCTACACCTTC
CASSFETGINYGYTF
>TRBJ2-6|TRBV19|.|TRBD1
TGTGCCAGTAGTAGTGACCGGGACAGGGTAGCCGGGGCCAACGTCCTGACTTTC
CASSSDRDRVAGANVLTF